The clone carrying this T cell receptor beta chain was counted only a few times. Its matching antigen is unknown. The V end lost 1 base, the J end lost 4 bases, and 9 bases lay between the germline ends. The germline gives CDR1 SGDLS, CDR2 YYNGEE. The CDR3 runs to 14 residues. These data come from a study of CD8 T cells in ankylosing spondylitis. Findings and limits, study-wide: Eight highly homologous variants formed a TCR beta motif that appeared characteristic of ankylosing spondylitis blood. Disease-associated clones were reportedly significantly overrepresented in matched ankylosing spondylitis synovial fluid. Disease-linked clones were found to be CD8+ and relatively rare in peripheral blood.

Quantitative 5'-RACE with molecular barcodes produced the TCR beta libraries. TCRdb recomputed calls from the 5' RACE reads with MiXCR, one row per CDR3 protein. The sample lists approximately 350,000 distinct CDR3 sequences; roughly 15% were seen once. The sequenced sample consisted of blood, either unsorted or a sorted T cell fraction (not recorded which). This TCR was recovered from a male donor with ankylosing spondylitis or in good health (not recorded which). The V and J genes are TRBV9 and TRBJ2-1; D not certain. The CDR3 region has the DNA TGTGCCAGCAGCGTATCCGACTTATACAATGAGCAGTTCTTC. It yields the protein CASSVSDLYNEQFF.